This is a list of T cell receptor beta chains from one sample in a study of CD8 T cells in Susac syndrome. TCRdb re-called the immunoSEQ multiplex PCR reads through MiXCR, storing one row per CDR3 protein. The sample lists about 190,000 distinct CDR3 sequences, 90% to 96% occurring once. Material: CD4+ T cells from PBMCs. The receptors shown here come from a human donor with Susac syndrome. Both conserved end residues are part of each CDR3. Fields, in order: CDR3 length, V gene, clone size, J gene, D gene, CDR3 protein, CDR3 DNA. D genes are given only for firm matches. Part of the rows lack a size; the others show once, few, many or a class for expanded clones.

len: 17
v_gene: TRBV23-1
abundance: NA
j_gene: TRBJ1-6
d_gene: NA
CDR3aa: CASSQSVARVLNSPLHF
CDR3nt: TGCGCCAGCAGTCAATCGGTAGCCAGAGTACTTAATTCACCCCTCCACTTT

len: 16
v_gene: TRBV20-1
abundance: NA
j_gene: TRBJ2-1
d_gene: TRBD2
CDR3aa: CSARDSGKGSGGAVFF
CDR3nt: TGCAGTGCTAGAGATAGTGGGAAGGGTAGCGGGGGGGCGGTGTTCTTC

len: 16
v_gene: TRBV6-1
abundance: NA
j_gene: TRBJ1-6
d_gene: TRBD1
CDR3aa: CASTPGQADSDSPLHF
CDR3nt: TGTGCCAGCACCCCGGGACAGGCCGATAGCGATTCACCCCTCCACTTT

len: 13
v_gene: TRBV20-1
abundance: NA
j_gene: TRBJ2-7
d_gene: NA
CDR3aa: CSARRTADYEQYF
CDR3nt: TGCAGTGCTAGAAGGACAGCAGACTACGAGCAGTACTTC

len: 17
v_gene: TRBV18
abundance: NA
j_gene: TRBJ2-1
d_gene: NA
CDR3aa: CASSPVSGVGSYNEQFF
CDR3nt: TGTGCCAGCTCACCAGTCTCAGGGGTTGGCTCCTACAATGAGCAGTTCTTC

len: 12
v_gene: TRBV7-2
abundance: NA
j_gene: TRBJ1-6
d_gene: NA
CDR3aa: CASSFRGGPLHF
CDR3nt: TGTGCCAGCAGCTTCAGGGGAGGCCCCCTCCACTTT

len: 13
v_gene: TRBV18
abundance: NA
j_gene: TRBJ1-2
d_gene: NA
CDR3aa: CASSPQDSYGYTF
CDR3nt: TGTGCCAGCTCACCACAGGACAGCTATGGCTACACCTTC

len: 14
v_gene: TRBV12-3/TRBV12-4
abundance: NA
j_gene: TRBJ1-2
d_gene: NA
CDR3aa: CASSLSLTDYGYTF
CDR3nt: TGTGCCAGCAGCCTCAGCCTGACCGACTATGGCTACACCTTC

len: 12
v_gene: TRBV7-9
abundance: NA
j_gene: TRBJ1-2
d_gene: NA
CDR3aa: CASSLRAYGYTF
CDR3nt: TGTGCCAGCAGCTTAAGGGCCTATGGCTACACCTTC

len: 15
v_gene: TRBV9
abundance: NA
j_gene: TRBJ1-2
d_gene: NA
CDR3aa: CASNLGPGLSFGYTF
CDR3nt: TGTGCCAGCAACCTAGGCCCGGGACTGAGCTTCGGGTACACCTTC

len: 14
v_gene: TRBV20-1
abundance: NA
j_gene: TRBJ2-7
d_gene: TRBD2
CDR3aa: CSASLAGGPYAQYF
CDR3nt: TGCAGTGCGTCACTAGCGGGGGGACCCTACGCGCAGTACTTC

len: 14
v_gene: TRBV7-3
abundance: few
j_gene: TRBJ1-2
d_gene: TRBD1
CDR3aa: CASSPGQGNYGYTF
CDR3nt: TGTGCCAGCAGCCCCGGACAGGGTAACTATGGCTACACCTTC

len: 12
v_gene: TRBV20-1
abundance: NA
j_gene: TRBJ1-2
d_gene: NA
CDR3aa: CSASASVYGYTF
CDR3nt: TGCAGTGCTTCCGCCTCGGTTTATGGCTACACCTTC

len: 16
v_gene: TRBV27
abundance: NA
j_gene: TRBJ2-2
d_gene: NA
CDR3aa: CASKRGRGPNTGELFF
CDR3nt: TGTGCCAGCAAACGAGGCAGGGGCCCGAACACCGGGGAGCTGTTTTTT

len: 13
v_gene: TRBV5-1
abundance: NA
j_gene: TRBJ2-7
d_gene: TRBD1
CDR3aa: CASSPWTGYEQYF
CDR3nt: TGCGCCAGCAGCCCCTGGACAGGCTACGAGCAGTACTTC

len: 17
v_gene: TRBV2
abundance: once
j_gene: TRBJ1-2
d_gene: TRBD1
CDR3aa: CASSGTGTAARNYGYTF
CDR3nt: TGTGCCAGCAGCGGCACCGGGACAGCCGCCCGTAACTATGGCTACACCTTC

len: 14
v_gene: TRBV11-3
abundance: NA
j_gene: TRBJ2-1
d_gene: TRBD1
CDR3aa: CASSSGTVYWKQFF
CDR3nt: TGTGCCAGCAGCTCCGGGACAGTATATTGGAAGCAGTTCTTC

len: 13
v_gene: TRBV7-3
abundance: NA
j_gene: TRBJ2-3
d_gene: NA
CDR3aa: CASSFLRGDTQYF
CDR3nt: TGTGCCAGCAGCTTCCTACGGGGGGATACGCAGTATTTT

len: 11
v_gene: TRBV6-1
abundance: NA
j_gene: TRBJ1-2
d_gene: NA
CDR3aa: CASSDNYGYTF
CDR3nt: TGTGCCAGCAGTGATAACTATGGCTACACCTTC

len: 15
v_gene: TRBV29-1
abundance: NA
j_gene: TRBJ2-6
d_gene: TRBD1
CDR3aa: CSVVTGSSGANVLTF
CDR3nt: TGCAGCGTTGTGACAGGGAGCTCTGGGGCCAACGTCCTGACTTTC

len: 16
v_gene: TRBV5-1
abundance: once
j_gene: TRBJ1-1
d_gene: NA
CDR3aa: CASSLIGGVMNTEAFF
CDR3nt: TGCGCCAGCAGCCTAATTGGGGGGGTTATGAACACTGAAGCTTTCTTT

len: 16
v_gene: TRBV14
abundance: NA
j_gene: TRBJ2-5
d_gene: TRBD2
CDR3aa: CASSQYLSGGQETQYF
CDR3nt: TGTGCCAGCAGCCAGTACCTAAGCGGGGGTCAAGAGACCCAGTACTTC

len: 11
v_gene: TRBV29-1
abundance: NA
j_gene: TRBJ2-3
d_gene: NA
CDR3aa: CSAYLTDTQYF
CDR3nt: TGCAGCGCCTACTTAACAGATACGCAGTATTTT

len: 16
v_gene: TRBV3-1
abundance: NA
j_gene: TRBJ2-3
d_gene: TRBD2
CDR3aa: CASSALGGGRGDTQYF
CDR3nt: TGTGCCAGCAGCGCCCTCGGCGGGGGGAGAGGAGATACGCAGTATTTT

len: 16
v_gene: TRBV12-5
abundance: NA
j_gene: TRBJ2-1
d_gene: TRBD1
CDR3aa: CASGLDGQGARNEQFF
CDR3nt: TGTGCTAGTGGTTTGGACGGACAGGGGGCGAGGAATGAGCAGTTCTTC

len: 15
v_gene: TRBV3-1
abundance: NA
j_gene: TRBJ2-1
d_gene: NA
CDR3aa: CASSQVSRAGAEQFF
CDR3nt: TGTGCCAGCAGCCAAGTAAGCCGGGCGGGGGCTGAGCAGTTCTTC

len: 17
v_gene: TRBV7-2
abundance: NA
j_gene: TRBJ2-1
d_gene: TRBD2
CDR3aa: CASSQNQRGVSYNEQFF
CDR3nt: TGTGCCAGCAGCCAAAATCAGCGGGGGGTCTCCTACAATGAGCAGTTCTTC

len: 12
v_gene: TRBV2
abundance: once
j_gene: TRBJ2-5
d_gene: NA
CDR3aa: CASSEVPETQYF
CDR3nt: TGTGCCAGCAGTGAAGTACCCGAGACCCAGTACTTC

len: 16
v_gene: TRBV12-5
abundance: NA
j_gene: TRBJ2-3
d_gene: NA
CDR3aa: CASGSGLTSSTDTQYF
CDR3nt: TGTGCTAGTGGCTCAGGACTGACATCTAGCACAGATACGCAGTATTTT

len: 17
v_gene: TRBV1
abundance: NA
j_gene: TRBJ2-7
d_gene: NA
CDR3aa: CTSSQDWSGGPSYEQYF
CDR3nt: TGCACCAGCAGCCAAGATTGGAGCGGGGGGCCCTCCTACGAGCAGTACTTC

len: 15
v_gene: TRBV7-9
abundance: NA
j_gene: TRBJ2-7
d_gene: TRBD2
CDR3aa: CASSLPGGKSYEQYF
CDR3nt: TGTGCCAGCAGCCTCCCGGGGGGAAAATCCTACGAGCAGTACTTC

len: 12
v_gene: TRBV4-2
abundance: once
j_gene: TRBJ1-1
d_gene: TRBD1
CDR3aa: CATQGVGTEAFF
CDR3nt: TGTGCCACCCAGGGGGTTGGCACTGAAGCTTTCTTT

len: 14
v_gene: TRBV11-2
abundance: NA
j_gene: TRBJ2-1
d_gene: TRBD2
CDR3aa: CASSPSGGAFEQFF
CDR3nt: TGTGCCAGCAGCCCTAGCGGGGGGGCCTTTGAGCAGTTCTTC

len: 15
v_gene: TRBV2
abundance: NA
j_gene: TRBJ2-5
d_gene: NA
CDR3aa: CASSEDMTLRETQYF
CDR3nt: TGTGCCAGCAGTGAGGACATGACCTTGAGGGAGACCCAGTACTTC

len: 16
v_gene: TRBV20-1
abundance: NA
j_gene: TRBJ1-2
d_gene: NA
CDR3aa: CSARDPRGGVNYGYTF
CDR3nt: TGCAGTGCTAGAGACCCTAGAGGAGGAGTAAACTATGGCTACACCTTC

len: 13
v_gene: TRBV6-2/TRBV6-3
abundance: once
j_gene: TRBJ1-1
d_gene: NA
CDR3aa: CASSEDSNTEAFF
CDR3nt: TGTGCCAGCTCCGAGGACTCGAACACTGAAGCTTTCTTT

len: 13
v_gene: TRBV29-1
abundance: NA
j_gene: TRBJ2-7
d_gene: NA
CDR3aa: CSVGGRRPGEQYF
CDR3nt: TGCAGCGTTGGGGGGCGGCGACCGGGGGAGCAGTACTTC

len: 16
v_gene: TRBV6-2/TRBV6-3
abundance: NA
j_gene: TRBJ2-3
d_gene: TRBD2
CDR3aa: CASSRGTSGTTDTQYF
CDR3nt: TGTGCCAGCAGCCGTGGGACTAGCGGGACCACAGATACGCAGTATTTT

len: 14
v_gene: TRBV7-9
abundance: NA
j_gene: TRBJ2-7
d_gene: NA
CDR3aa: CATEELALPYEQYF
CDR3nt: TGTGCCACCGAGGAACTAGCCCTCCCCTACGAGCAGTACTTC

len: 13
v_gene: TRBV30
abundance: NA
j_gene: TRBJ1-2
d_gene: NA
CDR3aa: CAWSLGLNYGYTF
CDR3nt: TGTGCCTGGAGTCTGGGACTTAACTATGGCTACACCTTC

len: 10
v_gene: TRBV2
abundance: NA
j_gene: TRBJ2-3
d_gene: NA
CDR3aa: CATGPDTQYF
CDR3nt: TGTGCCACCGGCCCAGATACGCAGTATTTT

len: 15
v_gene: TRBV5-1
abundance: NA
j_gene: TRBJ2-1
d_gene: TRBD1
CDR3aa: CASSLGQGVHNEQFF
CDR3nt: TGCGCCAGCAGCTTGGGCCAGGGGGTCCACAATGAGCAGTTCTTC

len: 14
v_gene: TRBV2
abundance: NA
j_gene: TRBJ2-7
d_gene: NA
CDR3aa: CASSEDLGSYEQYF
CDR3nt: TGTGCCAGCAGTGAAGATCTGGGTTCCTACGAGCAGTACTTC

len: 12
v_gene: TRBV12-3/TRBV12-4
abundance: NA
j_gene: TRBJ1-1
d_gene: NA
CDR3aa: CASGLLNTEAFF
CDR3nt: TGTGCCAGCGGACTGTTGAACACTGAAGCTTTCTTT

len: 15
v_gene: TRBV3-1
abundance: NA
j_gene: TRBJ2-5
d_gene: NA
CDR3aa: CASSHQRDVQETQYF
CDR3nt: TGTGCCAGCAGCCATCAACGGGACGTCCAAGAGACCCAGTACTTC

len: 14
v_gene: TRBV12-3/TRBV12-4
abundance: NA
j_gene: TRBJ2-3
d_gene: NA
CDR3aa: CASSTAGGPDTQYF
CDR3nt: TGTGCCAGCAGCACGGCCGGGGGGCCGGATACGCAGTATTTT

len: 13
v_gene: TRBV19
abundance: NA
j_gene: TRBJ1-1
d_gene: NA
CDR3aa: CASGGRGHSEAFF
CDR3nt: TGTGCCAGTGGGGGAAGGGGTCACTCTGAAGCTTTCTTT